This T cell receptor (beta chain) came from a study of cytomegalovirus exposure and HLA in healthy donors. The CDR3 totals 13 residues. Trimming left V 0 bases short and J 10 bases short, with 12 bases between. Germline V gene data show CDR1 as SGHNT and CDR2 as YENEEA. Data came from immunoSEQ multiplex PCR; TCRdb stores just in-frame clones and leaves some out. This sample has about 200,000 clones, with 86% found just once. The receptor comes from a woman aged 18-35 years in good health and CMV-seronegative. The chain carries TRBV11-3 and TRBJ2-5; D not resolved. The source material was PBMCs. CDR3 coding DNA: TGTGCCAGCAGCTTAGACGGCGGCGGTATCCAGTACTTC. Its protein is CASSLDGGGIQYF. Full variable domain (remainder filled in from reference TRBV11-3 and TRBJ2-5): EAGVVQSPRYKIIEKKQPVAFWCNPISGHNTLYWYLQNLGQGPELLIRYENEEAVDDSQLPKDRFSAERLKGVDSTLKIQPAELGDSAVYLCASSLDGGGIQYFGPGTRLLVL.